These T cell receptor beta chains were read from a single sample in a study of blood T cell repertoires in COVID-19. Sequencing used immunoSEQ multiplex PCR; TCRdb keeps in-frame clones, though not all of them. The sample contains some 150,000 clones, roughly 88% of which appear only once. Sequenced input: peripheral blood. The receptors were gathered from a man in his sixties with COVID-19, enrolled during active disease. CDR3s include the opening cysteine and the closing phenylalanine or tryptophan. The D gene is left open where the match is weak.

TRBJ1-6 | - | TRBV9 | CASSVRQAGYNSPLHF | TGTGCCAGCAGCGTGCGACAGGCAGGCTATAATTCACCCCTCCACTTT
TRBJ2-7 | TRBD2 | TRBV28 | CASRPSGVTYEQYF | TGTGCCAGCAGGCCTAGCGGGGTGACCTACGAGCAGTACTTC
TRBJ1-2 | - | TRBV7-2 | CASTHGGRTNYGYTF | TGTGCCAGCACCCACGGGGGGCGGACTAACTATGGCTACACCTTC
TRBJ2-5 | TRBD1 | TRBV7-3 | CASSSQKGAEETQYF | TGTGCCAGCAGTTCCCAGAAGGGGGCAGAAGAGACCCAGTACTTC
TRBJ1-2 | TRBD1 | TRBV30 | CAWSATGSWGYTF | TGTGCCTGGAGTGCGACAGGGAGTTGGGGCTACACCTTC
TRBJ1-1 | TRBD1 | TRBV29-1 | CSVDFGRTGIAEAFF | TGCAGCGTTGATTTCGGTCGGACAGGGATCGCTGAAGCTTTCTTT
TRBJ2-4 | TRBD1 | TRBV7-8 | CASSNRTGQAKNIQYF | TGTGCCAGCAGCAACCGGACAGGGCAAGCCAAAAACATTCAGTACTTC
TRBJ1-5 | - | TRBV2 | CASSEGVRASGQPQHF | TGTGCCAGCAGTGAAGGTGTCAGGGCATCGGGTCAGCCCCAGCATTTT
TRBJ1-2 | - | TRBV28 | CASSLGQGLGGYTF | TGTGCCAGCAGTTTAGGGCAGGGTCTTGGTGGCTACACCTTC
TRBJ2-6 | TRBD1 | TRBV9 | CASSGPRDRVAGANVLTF | TGTGCCAGCAGCGGGCCCCGGGACAGGGTGGCCGGGGCCAACGTCCTGACTTTC
TRBJ2-3 | TRBD2 | TRBV4-1 | CASSQDRAGGRLGTDTQYF | TGCGCCAGCAGCCAAGATAGGGCGGGAGGGAGATTAGGCACAGATACGCAGTATTTT
TRBJ1-5 | - | TRBV27 | CASSPRIVPGANQPQHF | TGTGCCAGCAGTCCTCGGATTGTCCCAGGGGCGAATCAGCCCCAGCATTTT
TRBJ2-2 | - | TRBV7-3 | CASNGANTGELFF | TGTGCCAGCAACGGGGCGAACACCGGGGAGCTGTTTTTT
TRBJ2-5 | TRBD2 | TRBV7-2 | CASSGGLAQETQYF | TGTGCCAGCAGCGGGGGACTAGCGCAAGAGACCCAGTACTTC